This TCR beta chain was identified in a study of cytomegalovirus exposure and HLA in healthy donors. Overall study results and limits: TRBV6-2, TRBV6-3 and other indistinguishable V segments were excluded.

Notes on this clone: Its target is unknown.

Use of 60 Vbeta and 13 Jbeta primers characterized the PCR. Libraries were prepared by immunoSEQ multiplex PCR; TCRdb keeps only in-frame clonotypes and omits some of them. In the table there are roughly 150,000 clones, roughly 80% of which are singletons. The germline V gene has CDR1 SGHRS and CDR2 YFSETQ. The CDR3 contains 14 residues. This receptor was taken from a male donor in good health and CMV-seronegative. Sequencing was carried out using PBMCs. The chain is built from TRBV5-1 and TRBJ2-5; 10 bases are shared with TRBD2. The DNA end is a closer match to TRBJ2-7, so the J assignment may be wrong. The DNA for the CDR3 is TGCGCCAGCAGCTTGGGGACTAGCGGCTACGAGCAGTACTTC. It yields the protein CASSLGTSGYEQYF.